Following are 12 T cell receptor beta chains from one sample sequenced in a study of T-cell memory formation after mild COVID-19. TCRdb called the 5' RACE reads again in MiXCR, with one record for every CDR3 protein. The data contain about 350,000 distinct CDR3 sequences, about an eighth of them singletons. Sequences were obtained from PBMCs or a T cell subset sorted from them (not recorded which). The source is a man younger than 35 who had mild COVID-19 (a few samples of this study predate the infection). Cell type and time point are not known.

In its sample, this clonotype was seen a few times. The CDR3 sequence: CASSHLADTQYF. The CDR3 coding sequence is TGTGCCAGCAGCCACCTAGCAGATACGCAGTATTTT. The V gene is TRBV6-2 or TRBV6-3, the J gene TRBJ2-3; D gene uncertain. V shed 6 bases and J shed 4 bases, with 8 bases lying between them. Per germline, CDR1 MNHEY and CDR2 SVGEGT. The CDR3 runs 12 residues.

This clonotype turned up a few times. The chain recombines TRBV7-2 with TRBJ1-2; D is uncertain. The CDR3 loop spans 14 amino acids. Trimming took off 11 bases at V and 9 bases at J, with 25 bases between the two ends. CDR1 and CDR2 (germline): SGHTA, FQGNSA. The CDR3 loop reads CAPGPISSRESYTF. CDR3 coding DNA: TGTGCCCCGGGCCCAATCAGCTCACGAGAAAGCTACACCTTC.

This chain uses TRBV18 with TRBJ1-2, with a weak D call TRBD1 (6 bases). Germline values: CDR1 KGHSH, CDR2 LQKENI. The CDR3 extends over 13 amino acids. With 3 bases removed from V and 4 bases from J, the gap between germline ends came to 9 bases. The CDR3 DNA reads TGTGCCAGCTCACCGGGGGACATCTATGGCTACACCTTC. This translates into CASSPGDIYGYTF.

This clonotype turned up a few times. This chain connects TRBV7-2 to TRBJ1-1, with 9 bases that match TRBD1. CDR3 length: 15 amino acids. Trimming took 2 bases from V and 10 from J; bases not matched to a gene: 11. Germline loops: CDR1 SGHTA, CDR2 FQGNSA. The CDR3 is CASSLLDRGKVGAFF. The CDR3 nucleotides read TGTGCCAGCAGCTTATTAGACAGGGGGAAAGTGGGAGCTTTCTTT.

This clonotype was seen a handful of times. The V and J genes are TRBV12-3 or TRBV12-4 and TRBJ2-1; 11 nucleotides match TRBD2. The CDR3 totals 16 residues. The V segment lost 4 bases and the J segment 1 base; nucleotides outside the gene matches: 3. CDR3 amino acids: CASSWGTSGSYNEQFF. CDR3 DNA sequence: TGTGCCAGCAGTTGGGGGACTAGCGGTTCCTACAATGAGCAGTTCTTC.

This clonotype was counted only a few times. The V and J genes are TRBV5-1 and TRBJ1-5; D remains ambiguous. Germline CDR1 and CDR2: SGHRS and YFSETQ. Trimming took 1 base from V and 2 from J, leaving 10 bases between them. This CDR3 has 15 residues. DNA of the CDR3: TGCGCCAGCAGCTTGCGACCCGGGCGCAATCAGCCCCAGCATTTT. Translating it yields CASSLRPGRNQPQHF.

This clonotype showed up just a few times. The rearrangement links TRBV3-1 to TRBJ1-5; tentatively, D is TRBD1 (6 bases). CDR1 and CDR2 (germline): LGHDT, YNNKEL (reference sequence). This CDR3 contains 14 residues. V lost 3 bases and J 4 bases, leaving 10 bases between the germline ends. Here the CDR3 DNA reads TGTGCCAGCAGCCAGACCAGGGGTAATCAGCCCCAGCATTTT. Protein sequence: CASSQTRGNQPQHF.

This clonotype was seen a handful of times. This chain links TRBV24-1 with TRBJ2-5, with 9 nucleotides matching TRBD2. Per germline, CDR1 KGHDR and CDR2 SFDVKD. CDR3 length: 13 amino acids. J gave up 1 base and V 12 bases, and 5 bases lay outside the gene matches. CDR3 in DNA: TGTGCCTCAACAGCGGGGGGCCAAGAGACCCAGTACTTC. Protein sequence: CASTAGGQETQYF.

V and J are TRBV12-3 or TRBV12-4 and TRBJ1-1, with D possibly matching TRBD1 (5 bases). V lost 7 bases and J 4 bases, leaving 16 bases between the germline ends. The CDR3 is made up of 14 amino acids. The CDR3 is CASIWGVRRTEAFF. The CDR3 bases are TGTGCCAGCATCTGGGGGGTCCGACGCACTGAAGCTTTCTTT.

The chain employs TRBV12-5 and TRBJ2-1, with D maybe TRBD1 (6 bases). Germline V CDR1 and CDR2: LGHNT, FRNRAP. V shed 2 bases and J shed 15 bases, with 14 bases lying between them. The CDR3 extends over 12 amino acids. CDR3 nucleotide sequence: TGTGCTAGTGGTTTGTCAGGGGATAGCCTGTTCTTC. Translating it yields CASGLSGDSLFF.

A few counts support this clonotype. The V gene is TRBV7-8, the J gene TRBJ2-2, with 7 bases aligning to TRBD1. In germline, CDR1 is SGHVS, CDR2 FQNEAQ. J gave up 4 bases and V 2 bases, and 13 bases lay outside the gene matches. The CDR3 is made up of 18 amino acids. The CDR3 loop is CASSLSAGGTTITGELFF. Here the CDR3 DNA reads TGTGCCAGCAGCTTATCGGCAGGGGGTACTACGATCACCGGGGAGCTGTTTTTT.

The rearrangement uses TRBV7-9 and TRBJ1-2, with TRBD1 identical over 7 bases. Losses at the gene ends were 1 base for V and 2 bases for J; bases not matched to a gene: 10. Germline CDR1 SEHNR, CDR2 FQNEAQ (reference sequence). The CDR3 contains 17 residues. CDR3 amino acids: CASSLVGTGAANYGYTF. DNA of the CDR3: TGTGCCAGCAGCTTAGTGGGTACAGGGGCTGCAAACTATGGCTACACCTTC. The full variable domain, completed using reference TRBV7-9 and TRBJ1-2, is DTGVSQNPRHKITKRGQNVTFRCDPISEHNRLYWYRQTLGQGPEFLTYFQNEAQLEKSRLLSDRFSAERPKGSFSTLEIQRTEQGDSAMYLCASSLVGTGAANYGYTFGSGTRLTVV.